Each of the 14 T cell receptor beta chains below was sequenced from the same sample in a study of metastatic and nonmetastatic thyroid tumors. MiXCR was used by TCRdb to re-call the PCR reads. The sample records about 93,000 clones, around 7.8% being singletons. Thyroid surgery was preceded by no treatment in any patient. The sample taken for sequencing was blood. The receptors were gathered from a female donor with papillary thyroid cancer or a benign thyroid nodule (not recorded which). Some clones in this sample may be carry-over from other donors' samples.

V and J are TRBV11-2 and TRBJ2-1, with 9 positions matching TRBD2. Trimming cost V 5 bases and J 8 bases; bases outside gene matches: 16. The CDR3 sequence is 17 residues long. Germline CDR1 and CDR2: SGHAT and FQNNGV. DNA of the CDR3: TGTGCCAGCAGCGCAGGCGGCGGGGGGGCCCTCTGGTATGAGCAGTTCTTC. This codes for CASSAGGGGALWYEQFF.

This clone was seen many times. V usage is TRBV20-1 and J usage is TRBJ2-5; tentatively, D is TRBD1 (6 bases). Germline-derived CDR1 and CDR2 are DFQATT and SNEGSKA (reference sequence). CDR3 length: 13 amino acids. V gave up 2 bases and J gave up 5 bases, with 12 bases separating them. The CDR3 sequence: CSARPDRGETQYF. CDR3 nucleotide sequence: TGCAGTGCTAGACCCGATAGGGGGGAGACCCAGTACTTC.

This clone appeared many times. The CDR3 DNA is TGTGCCAGCAGTGAGATTCGGCCTCGCTCCTACGAGCAGTACTTC. Translating gives CASSEIRPRSYEQYF. The chain is built from TRBV6-1 and TRBJ2-7; D not certain. Between the trimmed V and J ends, which lost 3 bases and 0 bases, there was a span of 12 bases. From germline, CDR1 is MNHNS and CDR2 SASEGT. The CDR3 extends over 15 amino acids.

The table lists this clone with many counts. The chain has TRBV12-3 or TRBV12-4 and TRBJ1-3; tentative D call: TRBD1 (5 bases). There are 15 residues in the CDR3. V was shortened by 6 bases and J by 3 bases, with 15 bases between the two germline ends. This CDR3 reads CASSLSGGYGNTIYF. For the CDR3, the DNA is TGTGCCAGCAGCCTTAGTGGGGGTTATGGAAACACCATATATTTT.

This clone occurred many times. The same CDR3 is also encoded by other DNA sequences in this sample. The gene calls are TRBV4-2 and TRBJ2-2; the D gene is possibly TRBD2 (5 bases). The germline V and J ends were trimmed by 0 bases and 6 bases, with 11 bases remaining between them. CDR3 length: 15 amino acids. From germline, CDR1 is LGHNA and CDR2 YNFKEQ. The CDR3, as DNA: TGTGCCAGCAGCCAAGATCTTGGAGGATCCGGGGAGCTGTTTTTT. Protein: CASSQDLGGSGELFF.

This clone was observed a few times. In the same sample, other DNA sequences code for this CDR3. The gene calls are TRBV9 and TRBJ1-1, with D possibly TRBD1 on 5 matching bases. Trimming left V 4 bases short and J 3 bases short, with 13 bases between. CDR1 is SGDLS and CDR2 is YYNGEE in the germline V gene. There are 14 residues in the CDR3. CDR3 nucleotide sequence: TGTGCCAGCAGCTTAGCGGGGACTTACACTGAAGCTTTCTTT. Translation gives CASSLAGTYTEAFF.

This clone has at least ten counts. At the DNA level, this CDR3 is encoded by other sequences in the same sample as well. The chain links TRBV20-1 to TRBJ2-7; TRBD1 aligns across 9 bases. Germline assignment: CDR1 DFQATT and CDR2 SNEGSKA (reference sequence). This CDR3 is 13 amino acids long. Trimming at V came to 3 bases and at J to 2 bases, leaving 2 bases not matched to a gene. CDR3 region: CSARDRGAYEQYF. The DNA for the CDR3 is TGCAGTGCTAGGGACAGGGGCGCCTACGAGCAGTACTTC.

A word on this clone: A much larger clonotype is one base distant, so this may be a read error. The chain couples TRBV9 to TRBJ2-5; 10 bases agree with TRBD2. The V gene's germline CDR1 is SGDLS and CDR2 YYNGEE. This CDR3 has 16 residues. The V and J ends lost 0 bases and 2 bases, in that order; junction bases with no gene match: 4. The CDR3 loop reads CASSVVAGGYQETQYF. The CDR3 nucleotides are TGTGCCAGCAGCGTAGTAGCGGGGGGTTATCAAGAGACCCAGTACTTC.

This clone was seen many times. This rearrangement joins TRBV20-1 to TRBJ1-6, with a possible D match to TRBD1 (6 bases). The CDR3 consists of 15 residues. Germline V CDR1 and CDR2: DFQATT, SNEGSKA (reference sequence). Trimming pared 0 bases from V and 8 bases from J, leaving 14 bases between. The CDR3 nucleotides read TGCAGTGCTAGAGACGATCAGGGGATGTATTCACCCCTCCACTTT. This translates into CSARDDQGMYSPLHF.

This clone was detected many times. The rearrangement links TRBV5-5 to TRBJ2-2; D not resolved. V was trimmed by 0 bases and J by 1 base, leaving 1 base between them. The CDR3 contains 13 residues. Per germline, CDR1 SGHKS and CDR2 YYEKEE (reference sequence). CDR3 protein: CASSLGNTGELFF. The CDR3 DNA follows: TGTGCCAGCAGCTTGGGGAACACCGGGGAGCTGTTTTTT. Full variable domain (missing parts from reference TRBV5-5 and TRBJ2-2): DAGVTQSPTHLIKTRGQQVTLRCSPISGHKSVSWYQQVLGQGPQFIFQYYEKEERGRGNFPDRFSARQFPNYSSELNVNALLLGDSALYLCASSLGNTGELFFGEGSRLTVL.

This clone was observed many times. The CDR3 here is CASSFGGPGGELFF. CDR3 in DNA: TGTGCCAGCAGCTTTGGGGGGCCGGGCGGGGAGCTGTTTTTT. The rearrangement links TRBV5-4 to TRBJ2-2, with D possibly being TRBD1 or TRBD2 (6 bases each). Germline CDR1 and CDR2: SGHNT and YYREEE (reference sequence). This CDR3 spans 14 amino acids. V lost 2 bases to trimming and J lost 7 bases, with 12 bases between them.

This clone was seen more than once but under ten times. The CDR3 does not close with the conserved phenylalanine or tryptophan, likely indicating a read error. The DNA is omitted, as the CDR3 cannot be located on it reliably, and the CDR3 follows TCRdb's listing. V usage is TRBV6-2 or TRBV6-3 and J usage is TRBJ2-1; the table's D gene call, TRBD1, was not cross checked with the DNA. Per the germline V gene, CDR1 is MNHEY and CDR2 is SVGEGT. The CDR3 adds up to 14 amino acids, both ends counted. This CDR3 is CASSFQGAGNEQSL.

This clone was counted ten times or more. The chain has TRBV11-2 and TRBJ2-7; D might be TRBD2 (6 bases). There are 14 residues in the CDR3. CDR1 is SGHAT, CDR2 FQNNGV, per germline. V lost 4 bases to trimming and J lost 2 bases, with 12 bases between them. In DNA, the CDR3 is TGTGCCAGCAGCTCGTTGGGGGGAACCTACGAGCAGTACTTC. As protein: CASSSLGGTYEQYF.

This clone occurred many times. The chain combines TRBV20-1 with TRBJ1-4; possible D gene TRBD1, 5 bases. The ends were cut back, 2 bases at V and 5 bases at J, with 6 bases in the middle. The germline CDR1 and CDR2 sequences are DFQATT and SNEGSKA (reference sequence). This CDR3 spans 12 amino acids. CDR3 DNA sequence: TGCAGTGCTAGACGGGGGAATGAAAAACTGTTTTTT. Protein product: CSARRGNEKLFF.